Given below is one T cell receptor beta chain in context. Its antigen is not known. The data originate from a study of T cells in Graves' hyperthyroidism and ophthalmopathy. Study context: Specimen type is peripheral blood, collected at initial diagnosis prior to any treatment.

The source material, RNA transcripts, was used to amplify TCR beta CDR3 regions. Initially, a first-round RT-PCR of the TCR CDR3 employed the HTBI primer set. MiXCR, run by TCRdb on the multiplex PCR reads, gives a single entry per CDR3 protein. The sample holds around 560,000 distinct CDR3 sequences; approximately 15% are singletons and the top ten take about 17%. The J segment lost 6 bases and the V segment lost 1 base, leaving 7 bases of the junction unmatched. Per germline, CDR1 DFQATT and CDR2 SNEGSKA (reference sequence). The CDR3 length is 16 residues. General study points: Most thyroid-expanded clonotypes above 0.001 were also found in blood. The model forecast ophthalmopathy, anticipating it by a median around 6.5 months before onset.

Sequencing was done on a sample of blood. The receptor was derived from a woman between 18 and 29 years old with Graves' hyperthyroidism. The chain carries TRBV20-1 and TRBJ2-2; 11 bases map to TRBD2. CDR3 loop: CSARGSSGGTSGELFF. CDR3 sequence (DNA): TGCAGTGCTAGAGGTTCTAGCGGGGGGACATCCGGGGAGCTGTTTTTT.